These T cell receptor beta chains were read from a single sample in a study of blood T cell repertoires in COVID-19. Here immunoSEQ multiplex PCR was the method, and the copy in TCRdb shows in-frame clones only, minus some. The sample has 310,000 or so clones; roughly 87% are singletons. Sequencing was carried out using peripheral blood. The receptors come from a man aged 50 or older with active or convalescent COVID-19. The CDR3 runs from the conserved cysteine through the conserved F or W. D genes are given only for firm matches. Clone size is stated in some rows and not others, as once, few, many or a class when expanded.

-	TRBV5-1	-	TRBJ1-2	TGCGCCAGCAGCTTGGATAGGACAGCAAGCTATGGCTACACCTTC	CASSLDRTASYGYTF
TRBD2	TRBV28	-	TRBJ2-1	TGTGCCAGCAGTTCTACTAGCGGGAGGGGTGCCTACAATGAGCAGTTCTTC	CASSSTSGRGAYNEQFF
TRBD1	TRBV18	few	TRBJ2-5	TGTGCCAGCTCATTTCACAGGGGAGCGCAAGAGACCCAGTACTTC	CASSFHRGAQETQYF
-	TRBV6-5	-	TRBJ2-7	TGTGCCAGCAGTTACTCACCCCAGTACGAGCAGTACTTC	CASSYSPQYEQYF
-	TRBV6-2/TRBV6-3	-	TRBJ2-5	TGTGCCAGCAGTTACCGGGTTAACAGGAACCAGTACTTC	CASSYRVNRNQYF
TRBD1	TRBV29-1	-	TRBJ1-1	TGCAGCGCCACGACAGGGGGAAAGACTGAAGCTTTCTTT	CSATTGGKTEAFF
TRBD2	TRBV4-2	-	TRBJ2-3	TGTGCCAGCAGCCAAGATACAGCGGGAGGAGATACGCAGTATTTT	CASSQDTAGGDTQYF
TRBD2	TRBV3-1/TRBV3-2	-	TRBJ2-7	TGTGCCAGCAGCCAAGGTTTGGCGGGGGTAGGCGAGCAGTACTTC	CASSQGLAGVGEQYF
TRBD2	TRBV7-2	-	TRBJ2-2	TGTGCCAGCAGAAGGGAGGCGGGGGGCACCGGGGAGCTGTTTTTT	CASRREAGGTGELFF
TRBD2	TRBV15	-	TRBJ2-4	TGTGCCACCAGCAAGGCGGCTAGCGGGAGTTTCGCTCTTGGCCTAGCCAAAAACATTCAGTACTTC	CATSKAASGSFALGLAKNIQYF
-	TRBV7-2	-	TRBJ2-7	TGTGCCAGCAGCTTAAGGGCTCCGGGAGTCTACGAGCAGTACTTC	CASSLRAPGVYEQYF
TRBD2	TRBV19	-	TRBJ2-1	TGTGCCAGTAGTATAGTTGCGGGGGTCCCCTACAATGAGCAGTTCTTC	CASSIVAGVPYNEQFF
-	TRBV28	-	TRBJ2-7	TGTGCCAGCAGTTTAGCTTACAGGGTTTACGAGCAGTACTTC	CASSLAYRVYEQYF
-	TRBV7-9	-	TRBJ2-1	TGTGCCAGCAGCCGTACGGGACAAGCCTCCAATGAGCAGTTCTTC	CASSRTGQASNEQFF
-	TRBV5-1	few	TRBJ2-2	TGCGCCAGCAGCTCGAACCTAAACACCGGGGAGCTGTTTTTT	CASSSNLNTGELFF
TRBD1	TRBV6-5	-	TRBJ1-2	TGTGCCAGCAGTTACGGACAGGGAGTTAACTATGGCTACACCTTC	CASSYGQGVNYGYTF
TRBD2	TRBV4-1	few	TRBJ2-7	TGCGCCAGCAGTCCCTTGGGACTAGCGGGAAGGCAGTACTTC	CASSPLGLAGRQYF
TRBD2	TRBV5-6	-	TRBJ2-7	TGTGCCAGCAGTTACTCATTGTTAGCGGGAGGGTTTATCCACGAGCAGTACTTC	CASSYSLLAGGFIHEQYF
-	TRBV5-1	-	TRBJ2-2	TGCGCCAGCAGCTTGGGGGACAGCGGGAGAGGGGAGCTGTTTTTT	CASSLGDSGRGELFF
TRBD1	TRBV5-6	-	TRBJ2-3	TGTGCCAGCAGCTTGGGACAGGGGAGCACAGATACGCAGTATTTT	CASSLGQGSTDTQYF
-	TRBV27	-	TRBJ1-5	TGTGCCAGCAGTTTATCGGGCTTCTCGGGCAGTTGGACATTGGGGTATCAGCCCCAGCATTTT	CASSLSGFSGSWTLGYQPQHF
TRBD2	TRBV5-1	-	TRBJ2-1	TGCGCCAGCACCGCTGTGGTGGGAGGGCACTACAATGAGCAGTTCTTC	CASTAVVGGHYNEQFF
TRBD2	TRBV19	-	TRBJ2-5	TGTGCCAGTAGTACCCGACTAGCGGGGGGAGAGACCCAGTACTTC	CASSTRLAGGETQYF
-	TRBV18	-	TRBJ1-4	TGTGCCAGCTCAAGGGGCCCGGGAACTAATGAAAAACTGTTTTTT	CASSRGPGTNEKLFF
TRBD1	TRBV6-2/TRBV6-3	once	TRBJ2-3	TGTGCCAGCAGTTACCCGACAGGGATTATCGGCACAGATACGCAGTATTTT	CASSYPTGIIGTDTQYF
TRBD2	TRBV25-1	-	TRBJ2-7	TGTGCCAGCAGGGGGACTAGCGGGAGTTACGAGCAGTACTTC	CASRGTSGSYEQYF
TRBD1	TRBV5-6	-	TRBJ1-5	TGTGCCAGCAGCCAGGGACAGCTCAATCAGCCCCAGCATTTT	CASSQGQLNQPQHF